This T cell receptor (beta chain) was sequenced for a study of blood T cells in healthy people across ages. CDR1 is MNHNY and CDR2 is SVGAGI in the germline V gene (reference sequence). The V end lost 0 bases, the J end lost 10 bases, and 9 bases lay between the germline ends. This CDR3 is 12 amino acids long. A second about 6 to 11 cycle PCR used barcoded and J-beta primers. Individual samples furnished no less than 3 million CDR3-containing paired-end reads apiece. TCRdb ran MiXCR on the 5' RACE reads and lists one entry per CDR3 protein. The sample includes 760,000 or so distinct CDR3 sequences, around 25% of them seen just once. The extraction recovered at least 5.5 micrograms of total RNA per sample. The data also belong to a second study, concerning T cells of mothers and their children. From that second work: Three healthy Caucasian mothers and their six children donated.

The V gene is TRBV6-6, the J gene TRBJ1-2; a weak D match, TRBD1 (5 bases). The source is a boy between 5 and 17 years old in good health. Sequences were obtained from blood. Written as DNA, the CDR3 is TGTGCCAGCAGTTACTCGCAGGGCGCCTACACCTTC. Translation: CASSYSQGAYTF.